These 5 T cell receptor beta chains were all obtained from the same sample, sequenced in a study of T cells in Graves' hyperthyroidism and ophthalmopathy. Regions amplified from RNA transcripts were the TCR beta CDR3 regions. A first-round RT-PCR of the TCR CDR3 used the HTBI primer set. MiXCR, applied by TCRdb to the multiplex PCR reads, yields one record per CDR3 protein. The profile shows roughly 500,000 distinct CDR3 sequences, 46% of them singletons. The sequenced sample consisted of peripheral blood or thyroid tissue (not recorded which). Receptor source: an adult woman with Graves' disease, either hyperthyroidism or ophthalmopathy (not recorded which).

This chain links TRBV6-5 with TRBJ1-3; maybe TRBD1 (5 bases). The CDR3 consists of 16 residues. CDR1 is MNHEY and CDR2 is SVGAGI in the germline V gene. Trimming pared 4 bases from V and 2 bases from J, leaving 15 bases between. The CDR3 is CASSSLWGRTGNTIYF. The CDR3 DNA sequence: TGTGCCAGCAGTTCTCTGTGGGGGAGAACTGGAAACACCATATATTTT.

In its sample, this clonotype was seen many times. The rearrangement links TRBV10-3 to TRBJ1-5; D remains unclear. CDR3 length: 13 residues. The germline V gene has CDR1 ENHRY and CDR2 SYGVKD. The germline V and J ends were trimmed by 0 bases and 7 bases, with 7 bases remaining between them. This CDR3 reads CAISESDRQPQHF. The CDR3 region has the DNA TGTGCCATCAGTGAGTCCGACCGACAGCCCCAGCATTTT.

CDR3 amino acids: CSVGQGEIEQFF. CDR3 bases: TGCAGCGTGGGACAGGGGGAAATTGAGCAGTTCTTC. The V and J genes are TRBV20-1 and TRBJ2-1; 11 bases map to TRBD1. The V gene's germline CDR1 is DFQATT and CDR2 SNEGSKA (reference sequence). The CDR3 contains 12 residues.

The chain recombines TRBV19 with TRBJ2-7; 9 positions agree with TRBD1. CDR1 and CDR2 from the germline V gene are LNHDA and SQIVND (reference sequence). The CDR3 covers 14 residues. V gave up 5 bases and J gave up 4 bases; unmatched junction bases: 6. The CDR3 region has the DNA TGTGCCAGTAGTTCCGGGACAGGGTGGTACGAGCAGTACTTC. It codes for CASSSGTGWYEQYF.

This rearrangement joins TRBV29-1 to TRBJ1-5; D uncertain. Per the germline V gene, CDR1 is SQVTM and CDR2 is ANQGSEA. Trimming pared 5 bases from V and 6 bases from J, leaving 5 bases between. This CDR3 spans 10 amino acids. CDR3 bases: TGCAGCGTTTTTGGTCAGCCCCAGCATTTT. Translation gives CSVFGQPQHF.